Presented here are 8 T cell receptor beta chains from one specimen sequenced in a study of cytomegalovirus exposure and HLA in healthy donors (dated by TCRdb to the late 2010s). To prepare the library, the immunoSEQ multiplex PCR assay was applied. The multiplex PCR relied on a mix of 60 forward primers for TCR Vbeta segments and 13 reverse primers for TCR Jbeta segments. TCRdb retrieved this table from immuneACCESS and kept in-frame rearrangements only. Not all clones are present; in checked studies, unresolved V genes account for under half, and no reason is known for the remainder. The sample yields over 70,000 clones; about three quarters were counted once. The top ten clonotypes cover roughly 3% of the sample. Specimen: PBMCs. These receptors all stem from a man between 45 and 60 years old in good health and CMV-seropositive.

V and J are TRBV18 and TRBJ2-5; 12 nucleotides match TRBD1. This CDR3 is 15 amino acids long. From germline, CDR1 is KGHSH and CDR2 LQKENI. With 3 bases clipped from V and 5 bases from J, the junction kept 4 bases outside the gene matches. The DNA of the CDR3 is TGTGCCAGCTCACCCGGGACAGGGGGCGTCGAGACCCAGTACTTC. Its translation: CASSPGTGGVETQYF. The full variable domain, in which reference TRBV18 and TRBJ2-5 provide the parts outside the CDR3, is NAGVMQNPRHLVRRRGQEARLRCSPMKGHSHVYWYRQLPEEGLKFMVYLQKENIIDESGMPKERFSAEFPKEGPSILRIQQVVRGDSAAYFCASSPGTGGVETQYFGPGTRLLVL.

This clone has more than one count but fewer than ten. The chain combines TRBV25-1 with TRBJ1-5, with D unclear. The CDR3 is 15 residues long. Deletions cut 3 bases from V and 0 bases from J, with 9 bases between. Germline V gives CDR1 MGHDK, CDR2 SYGVNS. CDR3 in amino acids: CASSEVGSSNQPQHF. The CDR3 bases are TGTGCCAGCAGTGAGGTGGGCAGTAGCAATCAGCCCCAGCATTTT.

The rearrangement joins TRBV6-1 to TRBJ2-1, with 12 bases identical to TRBD2. Per germline, CDR1 MNHNS and CDR2 SASEGT. The CDR3 has 15 amino acids. The junction had 6 bases not matched to a gene; V was cut back by 5 bases and J by 7 bases. This CDR3 is CASSTRTSGKNEQFF. CDR3 DNA sequence: TGTGCCAGCAGTACCCGGACTAGCGGGAAAAATGAGCAGTTCTTC.

This chain joins TRBV27 and TRBJ2-7; TRBD2 aligns across 7 bases. CDR1 and CDR2 (germline): MNHEY, SMNVEV (reference sequence). The CDR3 extends over 15 amino acids. The junction had 16 bases not matched to a gene; V was cut back by 7 bases and J by 7 bases. This CDR3 is CASTNYRLASGEQYF. The CDR3, as DNA: TGTGCCAGCACCAACTACAGACTAGCCTCCGGGGAGCAGTACTTC.

Turning to this clone: An end of the junction differs from the germline gene, which may be a read error. The V call is TRBV7-9, the J call TRBJ1-2; 7 bases fit TRBD1. From germline, CDR1 is SEHNR and CDR2 FQNEAQ (reference sequence). CDR3 length: 13 residues. In nucleotides, the CDR3 is TGTTCCAGCAGCTTAGACAGGGACTATGGCTACACCTTC. Translated, it gives CSSSLDRDYGYTF.

V is TRBV14 and J is TRBJ1-6, with D hard to call. Germline CDR1 is SGHDN and CDR2 is FVKESK. Deletions cut 3 bases from V and 0 bases from J, with 9 bases between. There are 16 residues in the CDR3. CDR3 amino acids: CASSQLVSSYNSPLHF. The CDR3 coding sequence is TGTGCCAGCAGCCAGTTGGTGAGCTCCTATAATTCACCCCTCCACTTT.

This sequence joins TRBV2 and TRBJ1-2; D not resolved. Germline loops: CDR1 SNHLY, CDR2 FYNNEI. V shed 2 bases and J shed 5 bases, with 12 bases lying between them. There are 14 residues in the CDR3. CDR3 DNA: TGTGCCAGCAGTGAAAGTGCAGCGAGGTATGGCTACACCTTC. It specifies CASSESAARYGYTF.

This clone was detected once. The chain combines TRBV25-1 with TRBJ2-5; D might be TRBD2 (5 bases). The germline gives CDR1 MGHDK, CDR2 SYGVNS. V lost 0 bases to trimming and J lost 2 bases, with 10 bases between them. The CDR3 has 15 residues. Here the CDR3 reads CASSEYLTGQETQYF. The CDR3 DNA is TGTGCCAGCAGTGAATATCTCACGGGACAAGAGACCCAGTACTTC.